This T cell receptor beta chain was observed in a study of blood T cells in healthy people across ages. This clonotype was recorded a few times. This CDR3 has 12 amino acids. CDR1 is SQVTM and CDR2 is ANQGSEA in the germline V gene. V shed 8 bases and J 7 bases; nucleotides not matched to a gene: 7. The second PCR ran 7 to 11 cycles with a sample-barcoded 5' primer and J-beta primers. All cDNA molecules were each tagged by a template-switch adaptor with 12 random nucleotides. In TCRdb, the 5' RACE reads were re-called with MiXCR into one record per CDR3 protein. The profile shows about 1.8 million distinct CDR3 sequences, roughly 49% of them singletons. PBMCs, at least 7 million per sample, were isolated.

The source material was blood. The clonotype originates from a woman between 40 and 55 years old in good health. The chain employs TRBV29-1 and TRBJ2-4; TRBD2 matches at 8 bases. Here the CDR3 reads CSIQGGRNIQYF. CDR3 sequence (DNA): TGCAGCATACAGGGCGGGAGGAACATTCAGTACTTC.